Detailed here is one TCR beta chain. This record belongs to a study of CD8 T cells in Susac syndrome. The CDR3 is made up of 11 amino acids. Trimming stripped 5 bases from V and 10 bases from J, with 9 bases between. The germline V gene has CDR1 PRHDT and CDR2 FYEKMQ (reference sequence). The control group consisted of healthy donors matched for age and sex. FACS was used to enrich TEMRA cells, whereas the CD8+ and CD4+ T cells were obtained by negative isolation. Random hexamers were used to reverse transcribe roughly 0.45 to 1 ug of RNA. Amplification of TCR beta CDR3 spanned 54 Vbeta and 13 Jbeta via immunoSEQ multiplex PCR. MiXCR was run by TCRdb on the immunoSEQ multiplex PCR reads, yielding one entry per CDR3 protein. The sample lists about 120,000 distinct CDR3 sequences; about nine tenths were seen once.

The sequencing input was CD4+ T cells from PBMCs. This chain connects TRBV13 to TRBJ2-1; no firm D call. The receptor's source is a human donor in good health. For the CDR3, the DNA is TGTGCCAGCAGCCAGGAGAGAGAGCAGTTCTTC. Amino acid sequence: CASSQEREQFF.